Following are 20 T cell receptor beta chains from one sample sequenced in a study of CD8+CD57+ T cells in acquired aplastic anemia. Genomic DNA, serving as template, underwent TCR beta VDJ and CDR3 profiling. TCRdb redid the calling of the reads with MiXCR, one entry per CDR3 protein. The data contain roughly 250,000 distinct CDR3 sequences, less than 85% of them singletons. Individuals selected for sequencing had exhibited CD8+CD57+ cell expansion on flow cytometry. Input material: sorted CD4+, CD8+, or CD8+CD57+ T cells (not recorded which) from PBMCs. Receptor source: a human donor with aplastic anemia.

This clonotype was counted between two and nine times. The rearrangement joins TRBV20-1 to TRBJ1-2, with 9 bases matching TRBD1. V lost 3 bases, J lost 6 bases, and 11 bases stayed unmatched. The germline V gene encodes CDR1 DFQATT and CDR2 SNEGSKA (reference sequence). The CDR3 extends over 15 amino acids. Written as DNA, the CDR3 is TGCAGTGCTAGTGGGACAGGGAGGACCAGTGATGGCTACACCTTC. It codes for CSASGTGRTSDGYTF.

The rearrangement links TRBV5-6 to TRBJ2-3; D call uncertain. The germline V gene has CDR1 SGHDT and CDR2 YYEEEE. V was trimmed by 5 bases and J by 4 bases, leaving 11 bases between them. The CDR3 has 13 amino acids. The CDR3 is CASRAVDADTQYF. For the CDR3, the DNA is TGTGCCAGCAGGGCCGTGGACGCAGATACGCAGTATTTT.

Comments on this clonotype: The junction departs from germline at one end; a sequencing error may be responsible. V gene TRBV2 combines with J gene TRBJ2-2; 8 bases fit TRBD1. The CDR3 sequence is 13 residues long. The germline V gene encodes CDR1 SNHLY and CDR2 FYNNEI. CDR3 coding DNA: TGTGCCACCGGGGCAGGGGGCACCGATAAGCTGTATTTT. Amino acids: CATGAGGTDKLYF.

Remarks on this clonotype: Its ends do not fully match the called genes, so a read error is possible. The chain couples TRBV9 to TRBJ2-3; D is undetermined. The V gene's germline CDR1 is SGDLS and CDR2 YYNGEE. This CDR3 is built from 14 residues. The CDR3 loop is CASREAGNIQSFDF. CDR3 DNA: TGTGCCAGCAGAGAAGCTGGGAACATTCAGTCCTTCGATTTT.

This clonotype was seen once. A read error is likely, as this CDR3 ends without the conserved phenylalanine or tryptophan. It is unclear where the CDR3 begins or ends on the DNA, so no DNA is shown, and the CDR3 is as TCRdb lists it. This chain joins TRBV7-2 and TRBJ1-5; TRBD1 is the table's D call and was not checked against the DNA. In germline, CDR1 is SGHTA, CDR2 FQGNSA. The CDR3 is made up of 13 amino acids, end residues included. CDR3 region: CASSHTGTQPHHY.

This rearrangement joins TRBV7-9 to TRBJ2-1; 7 bases line up with TRBD1. Germline loops: CDR1 SEHNR, CDR2 FQNEAQ (reference sequence). V was pared by 3 bases and J by 12 bases, with 17 bases of the junction left unmatched. The CDR3 loop spans 16 amino acids. Here the CDR3 reads CASSLHRGAASDRQFF. The CDR3 DNA reads as TGTGCCAGCAGCTTGCACAGGGGTGCGGCGAGCGACAGGCAGTTCTTC.

For this clonotype: One end of the junction does not line up with germline, which may come from a read error. The J gene is TRBJ2-3, the V gene TRBV12-3 or TRBV12-4; 11 nucleotides match TRBD2. The CDR3 totals 12 residues. The CDR3 DNA is TGCCTAGCGGGGGGTAGTACAGATACGCAGTATTTT. This gives the protein CLAGGSTDTQYF.

Notes on this clonotype: Since no conserved phenylalanine or tryptophan closes the CDR3, a read error is the likely cause. The chain has TRBV7-6 and TRBJ2-1; D is possibly TRBD2 (6 bases). CDR1 SGHVS and CDR2 FNYEAQ come from the germline V gene. The CDR3 spans 13 residues. This CDR3 reads CASTLAPNPSQFN. The CDR3 nucleotides read TGTGCTAGCACCCTAGCGCCGAACCCCTCGCAGTTCAAC.

This chain connects TRBV2 to TRBJ1-2; D is possibly TRBD1 (6 bases). The length of the CDR3 is 14 residues. The germline CDR1 and CDR2 sequences are SNHLY and FYNNEI. Trimming took off 3 bases at V and 1 base at J, with 9 bases between the two ends. The CDR3 reads CASSEIQGNYGYTF. CDR3 nucleotide sequence: TGTGCCAGCAGTGAGATACAGGGTAACTATGGCTACACCTTC.

This chain uses TRBV7-9 with TRBJ2-7, with TRBD1 identical over 9 bases. CDR3 length: 15 residues. Germline CDR1 and CDR2: SEHNR and FQNEAQ (reference sequence). The trim removed 2 bases at V and 4 bases at J, leaving 6 bases unmatched. As DNA, the CDR3 is TGTGCCAGCAGCTTATCGGGACAGGGACCTTACGAGCAGTACTTC. This encodes CASSLSGQGPYEQYF.

The V and J genes are TRBV20-1 and TRBJ1-1, with a weak D call TRBD1 (6 bases). The germline V and J ends were trimmed by 6 bases and 3 bases, with 23 bases remaining between them. Germline V gene data show CDR1 as DFQATT and CDR2 as SNEGSKA (reference sequence). The CDR3 has 16 residues. The CDR3 DNA sequence: TGCAGTGCCGCCTCAATCCTTTCAACAGGGCACACTGAAGCTTTCTTT. Protein sequence: CSAASILSTGHTEAFF.

In this sample, this clonotype turned up a few times. The chain links TRBV7-9 to TRBJ2-7, with 7 bases fitting TRBD1. Per germline, CDR1 SEHNR and CDR2 FQNEAQ (reference sequence). The CDR3 loop spans 16 amino acids. With 0 bases clipped from V and 3 bases from J, the junction kept 8 bases outside the gene matches. The CDR3 coding sequence is TGTGCCAGCAGCTTAGCCTTTGGGGACAGTCTCTACGAGCAGTACTTC. Translating it yields CASSLAFGDSLYEQYF.

On this clonotype: Relative to the germline gene, one junction end is altered; a read error may explain this. The chain recombines TRBV6-1 with TRBJ2-3; TRBD2 matches at 10 bases. Germline V gene sequence: CDR1 MNHNS, CDR2 SASEGT. The CDR3 extends over 14 amino acids. The CDR3 spells CASSLAGGHGTDFF. CDR3 DNA: TGTGCCAGCAGCTTAGCGGGGGGTCACGGTACGGATTTTTTT.

J is TRBJ1-2 and V is TRBV24-1, with 9 bases matching TRBD1. Germline CDR1 reads KGHDR; CDR2 reads SFDVKD. CDR3 length: 17 residues. J gave up 0 bases and V 9 bases, and 13 bases lay outside the gene matches. Here the CDR3 DNA reads TGTGCCACCCAAGCGGACAGGGGTCGGAGAGCTAACTATGGCTACACCTTC. Its translation is CATQADRGRRANYGYTF.

At least ten counts were recorded for this clonotype. The J gene is TRBJ2-3, the V gene TRBV2; possibly TRBD2 for D (6 bases). V lost 1 base and J lost 1, with 9 bases in between. There are 15 residues in the CDR3. The germline V gene encodes CDR1 SNHLY and CDR2 FYNNEI. The CDR3 loop is CASSEEGGGTDTQYF. The CDR3 bases are TGTGCCAGCAGTGAAGAGGGCGGGGGCACAGATACGCAGTATTTT. Full variable domain (remainder filled in from reference TRBV2 and TRBJ2-3): EPEVTQTPSHQVTQMGQEVILRCVPISNHLYFYWYRQILGQKVEFLVSFYNNEISEKSEIFDDQFSVERPDGSNFTLKIRSTKLEDSAMYFCASSEEGGGTDTQYFGPGTRLTVL.

This clonotype is a singleton in its sample. The chain has TRBV6-1 and TRBJ2-7; tentatively, D is TRBD1 or TRBD2 (5 bases each). This CDR3 spans 18 amino acids. With 5 bases removed from V and 0 bases from J, the gap between germline ends came to 23 bases. Germline CDR1 reads MNHNS; CDR2 reads SASEGT. As DNA, the CDR3 is TGTGCCAGCAGTTACTCAGATAAGGGACGGTCGAGCTCCTACGAGCAGTACTTC. It encodes CASSYSDKGRSSSYEQYF.

Comments on this clonotype: The junction and the germline gene differ at one end; a read error may be behind it. The chain joins TRBV7-9 to TRBJ2-1; 11 bases match TRBD2. There are 13 residues in the CDR3. From germline, CDR1 is SEHNR and CDR2 FQNEAQ (reference sequence). The CDR3: CASSHRLAGSLSF. CDR3 DNA: TGTGCCAGCAGCCATCGACTAGCGGGAAGTCTGTCCTTC.

Details on this clonotype: The missing conserved phenylalanine or tryptophan at the end of this CDR3 makes a read error likely. The DNA is omitted, as the CDR3 cannot be located on it reliably, and the CDR3 follows TCRdb's listing. This chain joins TRBV7-8 and TRBJ2-3. Including both end residues, the CDR3 is 13 amino acids long. CDR1 and CDR2 (germline): SGHVS, FQNEAQ. The CDR3 here is CASSLAGAEAQIR.

This sequence joins TRBV5-1 and TRBJ2-3; D possibly corresponds to TRBD2 (6 bases). The V end lost 4 bases, the J end lost 4 bases, and 19 bases lay between the germline ends. The CDR3 is 16 residues long. CDR1 is SGHRS, CDR2 YFSETQ, per germline. CDR3 loop: CASSVDAAGLSDTQYF. Written as DNA, the CDR3 is TGCGCCAGCAGCGTAGACGCGGCGGGGCTATCAGATACGCAGTATTTT.

This clonotype showed up just once. This rearrangement joins TRBV20-1 to TRBJ2-3; 10 nucleotides match TRBD1. V lost 2 bases, J lost 4 bases, and 9 bases stayed unmatched. Germline assignment: CDR1 DFQATT and CDR2 SNEGSKA (reference sequence). This CDR3 is built from 16 residues. The DNA of the CDR3 is TGCAGTGCTAGAAGTCTAGGACAGGGGGTCTCAGATACGCAGTATTTT. The encoded protein is CSARSLGQGVSDTQYF.